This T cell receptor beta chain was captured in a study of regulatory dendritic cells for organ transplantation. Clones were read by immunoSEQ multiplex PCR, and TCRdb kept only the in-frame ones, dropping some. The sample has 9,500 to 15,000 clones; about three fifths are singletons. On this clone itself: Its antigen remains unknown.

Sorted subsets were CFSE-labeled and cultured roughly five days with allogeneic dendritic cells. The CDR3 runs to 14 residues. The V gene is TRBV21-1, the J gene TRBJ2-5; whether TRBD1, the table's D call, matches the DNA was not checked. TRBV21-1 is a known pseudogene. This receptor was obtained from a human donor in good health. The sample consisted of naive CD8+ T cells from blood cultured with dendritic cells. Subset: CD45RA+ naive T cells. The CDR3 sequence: CASSPPGGWETQYF. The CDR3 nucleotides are TGTGCCAGCAGCCCTCCAGGGGGGTGGGAGACCCAGTACTTC.